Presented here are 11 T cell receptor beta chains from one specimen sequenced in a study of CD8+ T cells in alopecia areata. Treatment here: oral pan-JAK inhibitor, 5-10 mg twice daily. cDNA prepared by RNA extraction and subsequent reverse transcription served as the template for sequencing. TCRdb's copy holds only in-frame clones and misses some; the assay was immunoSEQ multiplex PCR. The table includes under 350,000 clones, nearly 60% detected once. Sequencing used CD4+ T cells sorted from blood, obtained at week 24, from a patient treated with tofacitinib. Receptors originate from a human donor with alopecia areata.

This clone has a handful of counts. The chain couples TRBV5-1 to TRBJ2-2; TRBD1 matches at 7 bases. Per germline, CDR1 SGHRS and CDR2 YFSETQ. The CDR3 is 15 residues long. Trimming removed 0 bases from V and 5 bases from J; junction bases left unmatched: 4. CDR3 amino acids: CASSLDGTATGELFF. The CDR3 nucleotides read TGCGCCAGCAGCTTGGATGGGACAGCTACCGGGGAGCTGTTTTTT.

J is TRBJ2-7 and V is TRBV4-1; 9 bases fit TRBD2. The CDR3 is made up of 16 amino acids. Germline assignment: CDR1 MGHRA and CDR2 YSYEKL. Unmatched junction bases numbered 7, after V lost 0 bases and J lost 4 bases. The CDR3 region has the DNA TGCGCCAGCAGCCAAGAGTATTGGGGACTAGCTTACGAGCAGTACTTC. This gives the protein CASSQEYWGLAYEQYF.

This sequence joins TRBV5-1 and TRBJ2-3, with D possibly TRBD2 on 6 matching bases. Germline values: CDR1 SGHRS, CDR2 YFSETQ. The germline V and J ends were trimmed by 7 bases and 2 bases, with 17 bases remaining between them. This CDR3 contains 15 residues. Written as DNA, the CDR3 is TGCGCCAGCGCGAGTCCCGGGACTGCCACAGATACGCAGTATTTT. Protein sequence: CASASPGTATDTQYF.

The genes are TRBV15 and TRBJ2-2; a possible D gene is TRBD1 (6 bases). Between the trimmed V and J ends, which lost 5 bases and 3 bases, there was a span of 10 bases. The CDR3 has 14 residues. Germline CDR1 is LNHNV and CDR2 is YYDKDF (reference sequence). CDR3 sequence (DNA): TGTGCCACCAGCCAGGGGCAAGACACCGGGGAGCTGTTTTTT. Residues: CATSQGQDTGELFF.

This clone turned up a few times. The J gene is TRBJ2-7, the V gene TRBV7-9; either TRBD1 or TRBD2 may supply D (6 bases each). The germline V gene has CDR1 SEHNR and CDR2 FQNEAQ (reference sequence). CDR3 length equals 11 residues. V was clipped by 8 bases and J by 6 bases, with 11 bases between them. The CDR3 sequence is CASEGGGEQYF. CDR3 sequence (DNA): TGTGCCAGCGAAGGGGGAGGCGAGCAGTACTTC. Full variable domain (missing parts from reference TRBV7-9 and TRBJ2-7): DTGVSQNPRHKITKRGQNVTFRCDPISEHNRLYWYRQTLGQGPEFLTYFQNEAQLEKSRLLSDRFSAERPKGSFSTLEIQRTEQGDSAMYLCASEGGGEQYFGPGTRLTVT.

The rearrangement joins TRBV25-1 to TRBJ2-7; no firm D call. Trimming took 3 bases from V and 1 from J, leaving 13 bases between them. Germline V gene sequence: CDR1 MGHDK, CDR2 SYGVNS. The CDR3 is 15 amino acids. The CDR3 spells CASSETRVRSYEQYF. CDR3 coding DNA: TGTGCCAGCAGTGAGACGAGAGTCAGATCCTACGAGCAGTACTTC.

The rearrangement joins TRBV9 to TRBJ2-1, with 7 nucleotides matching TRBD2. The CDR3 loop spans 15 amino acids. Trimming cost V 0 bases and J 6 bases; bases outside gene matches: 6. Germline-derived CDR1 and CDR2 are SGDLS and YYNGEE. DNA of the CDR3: TGTGCCAGCAGCGTAGACCCTAGCGGAATCAATGAGCAGTTCTTC. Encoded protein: CASSVDPSGINEQFF.

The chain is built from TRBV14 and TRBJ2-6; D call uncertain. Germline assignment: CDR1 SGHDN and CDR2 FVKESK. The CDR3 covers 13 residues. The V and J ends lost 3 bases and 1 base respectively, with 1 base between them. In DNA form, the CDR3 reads TGTGCCAGCAGCCAGTCTGGGGCCAACGTCCTGACTTTC. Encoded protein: CASSQSGANVLTF.

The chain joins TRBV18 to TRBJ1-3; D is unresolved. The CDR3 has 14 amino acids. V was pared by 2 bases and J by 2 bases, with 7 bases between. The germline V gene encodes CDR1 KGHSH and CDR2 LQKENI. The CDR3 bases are TGTGCCAGCTCACCAGCGGGTGCTGGAAACACCATATATTTT. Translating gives CASSPAGAGNTIYF.

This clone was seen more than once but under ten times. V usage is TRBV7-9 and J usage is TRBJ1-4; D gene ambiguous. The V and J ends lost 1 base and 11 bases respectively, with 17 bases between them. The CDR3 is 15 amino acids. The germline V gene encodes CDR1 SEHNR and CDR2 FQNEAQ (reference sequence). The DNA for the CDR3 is TGTGCCAGCAGCTTAGGCGGCAGTACTATGAAGAAACTGTTTTTT. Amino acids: CASSLGGSTMKKLFF.

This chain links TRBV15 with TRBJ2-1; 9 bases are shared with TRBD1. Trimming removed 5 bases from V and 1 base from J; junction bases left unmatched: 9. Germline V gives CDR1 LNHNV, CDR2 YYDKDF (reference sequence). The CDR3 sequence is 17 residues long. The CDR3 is CATSFTDRGLSYNEQFF. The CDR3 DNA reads TGTGCCACCAGCTTCACGGACAGGGGACTTTCCTACAATGAGCAGTTCTTC. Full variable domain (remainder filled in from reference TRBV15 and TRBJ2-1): DAMVIQNPRYQVTQFGKPVTLSCSQTLNHNVMYWYQQKSSQAPKLLFHYYDKDFNNEADTPDNFQSRRPNTSFCFLDIRSPGLGDTAMYLCATSFTDRGLSYNEQFFGPGTRLTVL.